Listed below are T cell receptor beta chains from one sample, sequenced in a study of OX40 agonist ivuxolimab in advanced cancers. The assay was immunoSEQ multiplex PCR, and TCRdb's table has in-frame clones only and misses some. The sample has about 51,000 clones, 88% seen once. The sample here was CD4+ or CD8+ T cells sorted from blood, taken in a trial of the OX40 agonist ivuxolimab. These receptors all come from an adult with an advanced solid tumor such as melanoma, head and neck, liver or kidney cancer. Each CDR3 is given with its conserved first and last residue. Each record gives: V gene, J gene, D gene, CDR3 length, clone size, CDR3 DNA, CDR3 protein. A D gene is named only where the DNA matches it firmly. Clone size is shown for a subset of rows, as once, few, many or a class of expanded clone.

V gene: TRBV6-1
J gene: TRBJ1-1
D gene: .
CDR3 length: 14
clone size: .
CDR3 DNA: TGTGCCAGCAGTGACCACTCTTTGGGAATCGCAACTTTCTTT
CDR3 protein: CASSDHSLGIATFF

V gene: TRBV10-3
J gene: TRBJ2-7
D gene: TRBD2
CDR3 length: 15
clone size: .
CDR3 DNA: TGTGCCACCGCTCGGCTAGCGGGAGGGCCCGACGAGCAGTACTTC
CDR3 protein: CATARLAGGPDEQYF

V gene: TRBV9
J gene: TRBJ2-7
D gene: TRBD2
CDR3 length: 15
clone size: .
CDR3 DNA: TGTGCCAGCAGCTTTGGGGCTAGCGGACCCTACGAGCAGTACTTC
CDR3 protein: CASSFGASGPYEQYF

V gene: TRBV20-1
J gene: TRBJ2-1
D gene: .
CDR3 length: 10
clone size: .
CDR3 DNA: TGCAGTGCTAACTACAATGAGCAGTTCTTC
CDR3 protein: CSANYNEQFF

V gene: TRBV20-1
J gene: TRBJ2-5
D gene: .
CDR3 length: 11
clone size: .
CDR3 DNA: TGCAGCACCCAGGCCGGGGAGACCCAGTACTTC
CDR3 protein: CSTQAGETQYF

V gene: TRBV30
J gene: TRBJ1-2
D gene: .
CDR3 length: 11
clone size: .
CDR3 DNA: TGTGCCTGGAACCTTGGCGCTGGCTACACCTTC
CDR3 protein: CAWNLGAGYTF

V gene: TRBV11-2
J gene: TRBJ2-1
D gene: .
CDR3 length: 15
clone size: .
CDR3 DNA: TGTGCCAGCAGCTCCGTGGTGGGCTCCTACAATGAGCAGTTCTTC
CDR3 protein: CASSSVVGSYNEQFF

V gene: TRBV6-5
J gene: TRBJ2-7
D gene: .
CDR3 length: 13
clone size: .
CDR3 DNA: TGTGCCAGCAGTCAGGGCCAATCCTACGAGCAGTACTTC
CDR3 protein: CASSQGQSYEQYF

V gene: TRBV18
J gene: TRBJ1-3
D gene: .
CDR3 length: 12
clone size: .
CDR3 DNA: TGTGCCAGCTCACCCTCTGGAAACACCATATATTTT
CDR3 protein: CASSPSGNTIYF

V gene: TRBV5-1
J gene: TRBJ1-2
D gene: .
CDR3 length: 13
clone size: .
CDR3 DNA: TGCGCCAGCAGGAAACAGGGTAGTGGGGGCTACACCTTC
CDR3 protein: CASRKQGSGGYTF

V gene: TRBV7-2
J gene: TRBJ2-3
D gene: .
CDR3 length: 13
clone size: .
CDR3 DNA: TGTGCCAGCAGCACGGACTCCACAGATACGCAGTATTTT
CDR3 protein: CASSTDSTDTQYF

V gene: TRBV4-2
J gene: TRBJ2-5
D gene: TRBD2
CDR3 length: 17
clone size: .
CDR3 DNA: TGTGCCAGCAGCCAATCGGGGAGCGGGGGGAGCCAAGAGACCCAGTACTTC
CDR3 protein: CASSQSGSGGSQETQYF

V gene: TRBV20-1
J gene: TRBJ1-1
D gene: .
CDR3 length: 11
clone size: few
CDR3 DNA: TGCAGTGCTAGGAATCTAGGGGGAGCTTTCTTT
CDR3 protein: CSARNLGGAFF

V gene: TRBV5-6
J gene: TRBJ1-2
D gene: TRBD1
CDR3 length: 15
clone size: .
CDR3 DNA: TGTGCCAGCAGCGGAGGGCAGGGGGGCGGCTATGGCTACACCTTC
CDR3 protein: CASSGGQGGGYGYTF

V gene: TRBV6-5
J gene: TRBJ2-5
D gene: .
CDR3 length: 14
clone size: .
CDR3 DNA: TGTGCCAGCAGTTACCTCGCCTCCAGTGAGACCCAGTACTTC
CDR3 protein: CASSYLASSETQYF

V gene: TRBV2
J gene: TRBJ2-3
D gene: TRBD2
CDR3 length: 18
clone size: .
CDR3 DNA: TGTGCCAGCAGTGCAAGGAGCGGGAGGGCTGATACAGTAGATACGCAGTATTTT
CDR3 protein: CASSARSGRADTVDTQYF

V gene: TRBV27
J gene: TRBJ1-3
D gene: TRBD1
CDR3 length: 16
clone size: .
CDR3 DNA: TGTGCCAGCAGAGGCCTCCGGGACAGGGGACCGGGCACCATATATTTT
CDR3 protein: CASRGLRDRGPGTIYF

V gene: TRBV7-8
J gene: TRBJ2-5
D gene: TRBD1
CDR3 length: 16
clone size: .
CDR3 DNA: TGTGCCAGCAGCTTCCTGACAGGGGGCTTTGGAGAGACCCAGTACTTC
CDR3 protein: CASSFLTGGFGETQYF

V gene: TRBV2
J gene: TRBJ1-2
D gene: .
CDR3 length: 13
clone size: .
CDR3 DNA: TGTGCCAGCAGCCCCGGGACAAACTATGGCTACACCTTC
CDR3 protein: CASSPGTNYGYTF

V gene: TRBV19
J gene: TRBJ2-3
D gene: .
CDR3 length: 16
clone size: .
CDR3 DNA: TGTGCCAGTAGTAAGGGGGGGACTGGGACCCCAGATACGCAGTATTTT
CDR3 protein: CASSKGGTGTPDTQYF

V gene: TRBV18
J gene: TRBJ2-5
D gene: TRBD2
CDR3 length: 16
clone size: .
CDR3 DNA: TGTGCCAGCTCACCACTACCGGGGGGTCACCAAGAGACCCAGTACTTC
CDR3 protein: CASSPLPGGHQETQYF

V gene: TRBV5-4
J gene: TRBJ1-6
D gene: .
CDR3 length: 15
clone size: .
CDR3 DNA: TGTGCCAGCAGCTTGGACAGAGCCTATAATTCACCCCTCCACTTT
CDR3 protein: CASSLDRAYNSPLHF

V gene: TRBV9
J gene: TRBJ2-3
D gene: .
CDR3 length: 14
clone size: once
CDR3 DNA: TGTGCCAGCAGCCTCCGGGACAGCACAGATACGCAGTATTTT
CDR3 protein: CASSLRDSTDTQYF

V gene: TRBV30
J gene: TRBJ1-3
D gene: .
CDR3 length: 15
clone size: .
CDR3 DNA: TGTGCCTGGAGTCGGGACTCGGGCTCTGGAAACACCATATATTTT
CDR3 protein: CAWSRDSGSGNTIYF

V gene: TRBV28
J gene: TRBJ2-1
D gene: TRBD1
CDR3 length: 15
clone size: once
CDR3 DNA: TGTGCCAGCAGTTTATCAGGGGGTTCTACCAATGAGCAGTTCTTC
CDR3 protein: CASSLSGGSTNEQFF

V gene: TRBV9
J gene: TRBJ2-1
D gene: TRBD1
CDR3 length: 15
clone size: .
CDR3 DNA: TGTGCCAGCAGCGCCAGGACAGGGACTTACAATGAGCAGTTCTTC
CDR3 protein: CASSARTGTYNEQFF

V gene: TRBV2
J gene: TRBJ1-1
D gene: .
CDR3 length: 14
clone size: .
CDR3 DNA: TGTGCCAGCCACTCGGGAGGGCTCGGGGGTAGAGCTTTCTTT
CDR3 protein: CASHSGGLGGRAFF

V gene: TRBV9
J gene: TRBJ2-2
D gene: .
CDR3 length: 15
clone size: few
CDR3 DNA: TGTGCCAGCAGCCCAGAAATGGGTATAAGCGGGGAGCTGTTTTTT
CDR3 protein: CASSPEMGISGELFF

V gene: TRBV10-3
J gene: TRBJ2-7
D gene: TRBD1
CDR3 length: 15
clone size: .
CDR3 DNA: TGTGCCGCAAGGGGTCGGGACAGGGCCACCTACGAGCAGTACTTC
CDR3 protein: CAARGRDRATYEQYF

V gene: TRBV5-4
J gene: TRBJ1-2
D gene: .
CDR3 length: 14
clone size: .
CDR3 DNA: TGTGCCAGCAGCTTGGACGGGAACAACTATGGCTACACCTTC
CDR3 protein: CASSLDGNNYGYTF

V gene: TRBV7-6
J gene: TRBJ2-1
D gene: .
CDR3 length: 14
clone size: .
CDR3 DNA: TGTGCCAGCAGCCATATTGAAAGGAACAATGAGCAGTTCTTC
CDR3 protein: CASSHIERNNEQFF

V gene: TRBV28
J gene: TRBJ2-1
D gene: TRBD2
CDR3 length: 16
clone size: .
CDR3 DNA: TGTGCCAGCAGTATACTAGCGGGAAAAGTCTACAATGAGCAGTTCTTC
CDR3 protein: CASSILAGKVYNEQFF

V gene: TRBV7-9
J gene: TRBJ1-2
D gene: TRBD1
CDR3 length: 14
clone size: once
CDR3 DNA: TGTGCCAGCAGCTTGACAGGGGGCACCTATGGCTACACCTTC
CDR3 protein: CASSLTGGTYGYTF

V gene: TRBV7-9
J gene: TRBJ1-1
D gene: TRBD1
CDR3 length: 14
clone size: .
CDR3 DNA: TGTGCCAGCATATGGACAGGGGGACGCACTGAAGCTTTCTTT
CDR3 protein: CASIWTGGRTEAFF

V gene: TRBV6-6
J gene: TRBJ2-1
D gene: TRBD2
CDR3 length: 12
clone size: .
CDR3 DNA: TGTGCCACCTTAGCGGGCTACAATGAGCAGTTCTTC
CDR3 protein: CATLAGYNEQFF

V gene: TRBV7-9
J gene: TRBJ2-7
D gene: TRBD2
CDR3 length: 16
clone size: .
CDR3 DNA: TGTGCCAGCAGCTTAGGACTAGCGGGGGGTGGCGACGAGCAGTACTTC
CDR3 protein: CASSLGLAGGGDEQYF

V gene: TRBV4-2
J gene: TRBJ2-1
D gene: TRBD1
CDR3 length: 15
clone size: .
CDR3 DNA: TGTGCCAGCAGCCCGACGGGACAGGGGATCAATGAGCAGTTCTTC
CDR3 protein: CASSPTGQGINEQFF

V gene: TRBV11-3
J gene: TRBJ1-5
D gene: .
CDR3 length: 17
clone size: .
CDR3 DNA: TGTGCCAGCACCTCTCTCCGGGCCGGGCATAGCAATCAGCCCCAGCATTTT
CDR3 protein: CASTSLRAGHSNQPQHF

V gene: TRBV14
J gene: TRBJ2-5
D gene: .
CDR3 length: 14
clone size: .
CDR3 DNA: TGTGCCAGCAGCCGCCGTGGGGGTCGGGAGACCCAGTACTTC
CDR3 protein: CASSRRGGRETQYF

V gene: TRBV12-2
J gene: TRBJ2-1
D gene: .
CDR3 length: 10
clone size: .
CDR3 DNA: TGTGCAAGTCACACCAATGAGCAGTTCTTC
CDR3 protein: CASHTNEQFF

V gene: TRBV9
J gene: TRBJ2-5
D gene: TRBD2
CDR3 length: 15
clone size: .
CDR3 DNA: TGTGCCAGCAGCCACACGGGGGGAGAACTTGAGACCCAGTACTTC
CDR3 protein: CASSHTGGELETQYF

V gene: TRBV19
J gene: TRBJ2-3
D gene: .
CDR3 length: 14
clone size: .
CDR3 DNA: TGTGCCAGTAGTATAGCGATGATCACAGATACGCAGTATTTT
CDR3 protein: CASSIAMITDTQYF

V gene: TRBV6-1
J gene: TRBJ2-7
D gene: TRBD1
CDR3 length: 15
clone size: .
CDR3 DNA: TGTGCCAGCGCCCTCGGACAGGGAAGCTCCTACGAGCAGTACTTC
CDR3 protein: CASALGQGSSYEQYF

V gene: TRBV5-4
J gene: TRBJ2-7
D gene: TRBD1
CDR3 length: 15
clone size: .
CDR3 DNA: TGTGCCAGCAGCTCCTCGACAGGGGGTATCTACGAGCAGTACTTC
CDR3 protein: CASSSSTGGIYEQYF

V gene: TRBV5-1
J gene: TRBJ1-2
D gene: .
CDR3 length: 14
clone size: .
CDR3 DNA: TGCGCCAGCAGCCCCACCATACAAGACTATGGCTACACCTTC
CDR3 protein: CASSPTIQDYGYTF

V gene: TRBV19
J gene: TRBJ1-1
D gene: .
CDR3 length: 11
clone size: once
CDR3 DNA: TGTGCCAGTAGTGAAAGGACTGAAGCTTTCTTT
CDR3 protein: CASSERTEAFF

V gene: TRBV7-9
J gene: TRBJ1-4
D gene: TRBD1
CDR3 length: 15
clone size: once
CDR3 DNA: TGTGCCAGCAGCGGAGGGGGACAGGGTAACGAAAAACTGTTTTTT
CDR3 protein: CASSGGGQGNEKLFF

V gene: TRBV16
J gene: TRBJ2-1
D gene: .
CDR3 length: 13
clone size: .
CDR3 DNA: TGTGCCAGCAGCCAATCTTTTTGGGAACAGCAGTTCTTC
CDR3 protein: CASSQSFWEQQFF

V gene: TRBV7-3
J gene: TRBJ1-1
D gene: .
CDR3 length: 14
clone size: few
CDR3 DNA: TGTGCCAGCAGCCCCCTACAGGGAGCGAGTGAAGCTTTCTTT
CDR3 protein: CASSPLQGASEAFF

V gene: TRBV28
J gene: TRBJ1-1
D gene: .
CDR3 length: 13
clone size: .
CDR3 DNA: TGTGCAGTACTCACAGGGTTGGGTACTGAAGCTTTCTTT
CDR3 protein: CAVLTGLGTEAFF

V gene: TRBV28
J gene: TRBJ2-3
D gene: TRBD2
CDR3 length: 19
clone size: .
CDR3 DNA: TGTGCCAGCAGTTCGACTAGCGGGGGGACAACCTCCAGCACAGATACGCAGTATTTT
CDR3 protein: CASSSTSGGTTSSTDTQYF

V gene: TRBV4-1
J gene: TRBJ2-3
D gene: TRBD2
CDR3 length: 17
clone size: once
CDR3 DNA: TGCGCCAGCAGCTTCCCCTCCCAGGGACTAGCGGGAGATACGCAGTATTTT
CDR3 protein: CASSFPSQGLAGDTQYF

V gene: TRBV9
J gene: TRBJ1-6
D gene: .
CDR3 length: 16
clone size: .
CDR3 DNA: TGTGCCAGCAGCCCTCAGGGTTTCTCCTATAATTCACCCCTCCACTTT
CDR3 protein: CASSPQGFSYNSPLHF

V gene: TRBV29-1
J gene: TRBJ1-2
D gene: .
CDR3 length: 13
clone size: .
CDR3 DNA: TGCAGCGTGGCCATACAGGAGAATAGTGGCTACACCTTC
CDR3 protein: CSVAIQENSGYTF

V gene: TRBV6-6
J gene: TRBJ1-5
D gene: .
CDR3 length: 16
clone size: .
CDR3 DNA: TGTGCCAGCAGTTTCACCGGGCCCCAGGGAGATCAGCCCCAGCATTTT
CDR3 protein: CASSFTGPQGDQPQHF